The table lists the clone carrying this T cell receptor (beta chain) with many counts. The J segment lost 4 bases and the V segment lost 3 bases, leaving 17 bases of the junction unmatched. The germline CDR1 and CDR2 sequences are SNHLY and FYNNEI. The CDR3 covers 18 residues. This sample is drawn from a study of early T cells in non-severe SARS-CoV-2 infection. The wider study: Unsorted whole-blood RNA was sequenced in bulk, leaving chains unpaired.

Individual cDNA molecules received unique molecular identifiers. TCRdb independently ran MiXCR on the 5' RACE reads; one entry per CDR3 protein. The sample records some 32,000 distinct CDR3 sequences, 3% to 5% being singletons. The rearrangement links TRBV2 to TRBJ2-5, with 7 bases identical to TRBD1. Sequenced input: whole blood. The TCR sequence derives from an adult who was a healthcare worker with PCR-confirmed SARS-CoV-2 infection or an uninfected control (not recorded which). DNA for the CDR3: TGTGCCAGCAGTGAGAAAAGCTGGGTTGGGAGACAGGGAGAGACCCAGTACTTC. Amino acid sequence: CASSEKSWVGRQGETQYF.